This T cell receptor beta chain originates from a study of early T cells in non-severe SARS-CoV-2 infection. This clonotype has a handful of counts. TCRdb processed the 5' RACE reads anew with MiXCR; each CDR3 protein has one entry. Of 20,000 to 25,000 distinct CDR3 sequences in the sample, under 6% are singletons; the top ten hold 7.5% to 10%. The sequence came from an adult who was a healthcare worker with PCR-confirmed SARS-CoV-2 infection or an uninfected control (not recorded which). The specimen was whole blood.

The CDR3 here is CSARSGGAAETQYF. As DNA, the CDR3 is TGCAGTGCTCGGAGCGGGGGGGCCGCCGAGACCCAGTACTTC. This chain joins TRBV20-1 and TRBJ2-5; 10 bases are a match to TRBD2. This CDR3 region has 14 residues. Trimming at V came to 5 bases and at J to 5 bases, leaving 8 bases not matched to a gene. The V gene's germline CDR1 is DFQATT and CDR2 SNEGSKA (reference sequence).